Listed below are T cell receptor beta chains from one sample, sequenced in a study of T cell responses to AZD1222 COVID-19 vaccine. Assay: immunoSEQ multiplex PCR; the TCRdb copy retains only in-frame clones and omits some. Among tens of thousands of clones, roughly 89% were seen once, and the ten largest hold about 9%. Source: peripheral blood, taken 28 days after the second AZD1222 dose. These receptors originate from an adult who received the AZD1222 COVID-19 vaccine. CDR3s include the opening cysteine and the closing phenylalanine or tryptophan. D genes are given only for firm matches. Clone sizes are given selectively: once, few, many, or a class where the clone is expanded.

TRBD1,15,-,TRBV6-5,TRBJ2-3,TGTGCCCTTTGGGAACAGGGGGTTAGCACAGATACGCAGTATTTT,CALWEQGVSTDTQYF
-,15,-,TRBV11-3,TRBJ1-2,TGTGCCAGCAGCTTAGGAGGCATTACTTACTATGGCTACACCTTC,CASSLGGITYYGYTF
TRBD1,15,-,TRBV4-1,TRBJ1-5,TGCGCCAGCAGCCAACCAAGGACAGGGAACCAGCCCCAGCATTTT,CASSQPRTGNQPQHF
-,17,-,TRBV3-1/TRBV3-2,TRBJ2-3,TGTGCCAGCAGCCAAGATGGCCGGGACACGGGAAAGGATACGCAGTATTTT,CASSQDGRDTGKDTQYF
-,15,-,TRBV19,TRBJ1-5,TGTGCCAGTAGTATAACTAGGGGGGTAAATCAGCCCCAGCATTTT,CASSITRGVNQPQHF
-,13,-,TRBV7-3,TRBJ1-1,TGTGCCAGCAGCTTCCTTCGGAACACTGAAGCTTTCTTT,CASSFLRNTEAFF
-,15,-,TRBV5-1,TRBJ2-2,TGCGCCAGCAGCTTGGGGGGTAGGAACACCGGGGAGCTGTTTTTT,CASSLGGRNTGELFF
-,13,-,TRBV12-3/TRBV12-4,TRBJ1-1,TGTGCCAGCAGTTTAAAGCCGAACACTGAAGCTTTCTTT,CASSLKPNTEAFF
-,16,-,TRBV30,TRBJ2-1,TGTGCCTGGAGTTCAGTCGGGCAGGAAGGGGGCAATGAGCAGTTCTTC,CAWSSVGQEGGNEQFF
TRBD1,13,-,TRBV30,TRBJ1-3,TGTGCCTGGACCAGGGGGCTTGGAAACACCATATATTTT,CAWTRGLGNTIYF
-,13,-,TRBV9,TRBJ1-1,TGTGCCAGCAGCGCACCCGCGGTGGGTGAAGCTTTCTTT,CASSAPAVGEAFF
TRBD2,15,once,TRBV7-7,TRBJ2-5,TGTGCCAGCAGCTTAGGGGGACTAGCGGGAGAGACCCAGTACTTC,CASSLGGLAGETQYF
-,13,-,TRBV19,TRBJ2-7,TGTGCCAGTAGTATTAACAGGGCCTACGAGCAGTACTTC,CASSINRAYEQYF
TRBD2,17,-,TRBV23-1,TRBJ2-7,TGCGCCAGCAGTCAATCAGGGACTAGCGGGGGGTCCTACGAGCAGTACTTC,CASSQSGTSGGSYEQYF
-,12,-,TRBV2,TRBJ1-2,TGTGCCAGCAGTTTCCAGAACTATGGCTACACCTTC,CASSFQNYGYTF
-,15,-,TRBV24-1,TRBJ2-2,TGTGCCACCAGTGACCAGGGACCGGGCCACGGGGAGCTGTTTTTT,CATSDQGPGHGELFF
-,14,-,TRBV5-4,TRBJ2-1,TGTGCCAGCAGCTTTCCGGGACGCTCCAATGAGCAGTTCTTC,CASSFPGRSNEQFF
-,13,-,TRBV6-5,TRBJ1-2,TGTGCCAGCAGCCGGGGGGGTAACTATGGCTACACCTTC,CASSRGGNYGYTF
TRBD2,14,few,TRBV19,TRBJ2-1,TGTGCCAGCGCACGCGGGAGCTCCTACAATGAGCAGTTCTTC,CASARGSSYNEQFF
TRBD1,16,few,TRBV19,TRBJ1-5,TGTGCCAGTAGATCTCAGGACAGGGGAAGCAATCAGCCCCAGCATTTT,CASRSQDRGSNQPQHF
-,12,-,TRBV7-9,TRBJ1-6,TGTGCCAGCAGCTTATACGAATCACCCCTCCACTTT,CASSLYESPLHF
TRBD1,16,-,TRBV2,TRBJ2-1,TGTGCCAGCAGTTACCGCAGGGGGCAATCATACAATGAGCAGTTCTTC,CASSYRRGQSYNEQFF
-,13,-,TRBV29-1,TRBJ2-5,TGCAGCGTTGAATTTAGGCCTCGGGAGACCCAGTACTTC,CSVEFRPRETQYF
-,15,-,TRBV30,TRBJ1-4,TGTGCCTGGAGTGACGGGGGCCCTTTTAATGAAAAACTGTTTTTT,CAWSDGGPFNEKLFF
-,14,once,TRBV5-6,TRBJ2-3,TGTGCCAGCAGCTTGAGGAGGGACACAGATACGCAGTATTTT,CASSLRRDTDTQYF
-,15,-,TRBV3-1/TRBV3-2,TRBJ2-3,TGTGCCAGCAGCCAACGGGGGGCGCCGGAAGATACGCAGTATTTT,CASSQRGAPEDTQYF
-,15,-,TRBV11-3,TRBJ2-1,TGTGCCAGCAGCTGGTGGGACGGTCGTGGCAATGAGCAGTTCTTC,CASSWWDGRGNEQFF
TRBD2,16,once,TRBV5-1,TRBJ2-1,TGCGCCAGCAGCACCGGACTAGCGGACTCCTACAATGAGCAGTTCTTC,CASSTGLADSYNEQFF
TRBD1,14,-,TRBV4-3,TRBJ1-6,TGCGCCAGCAGCCCGCAGGGGGCTACCTCACCCCTCCACTTT,CASSPQGATSPLHF
-,12,-,TRBV29-1,TRBJ2-7,TGCAGCGTTGAGTCGTATTCCTACGAGCAGTACTTC,CSVESYSYEQYF
TRBD1,18,-,TRBV4-3,TRBJ1-2,TGCGCCAGCAGCCAAGTACACCGGACAGGGGGTGAGGTATATGGCTACACCTTC,CASSQVHRTGGEVYGYTF
TRBD1,19,-,TRBV15,TRBJ2-6,TGTGCCACCAGCAGAGATACAAGACAGGGGGCATCAGGGGCCAACGTCCTGACTTTC,CATSRDTRQGASGANVLTF
TRBD2,16,-,TRBV10-3,TRBJ2-3,TGTGCCATCAGTCCAGCGGGGGGCCGCGGCACAGATACGCAGTATTTT,CAISPAGGRGTDTQYF
-,15,-,TRBV6-1,TRBJ2-2,TGTGCCAGCAGTGAAGCAGTTGGGGGGACCGGGGAGCTGTTTTTT,CASSEAVGGTGELFF
-,13,-,TRBV9,TRBJ2-3,TGTGCCAGCAGCGCCGCTGCCCAAGATACGCAGTATTTT,CASSAAAQDTQYF
-,12,-,TRBV19,TRBJ1-2,TGTGCCAGTAGTACAGGACATTCTGGCTACACCTTC,CASSTGHSGYTF
-,15,-,TRBV7-9,TRBJ1-2,TGTGCCAGCAGCTTAGGGGTCGGTTGGATGGATGGCTACACCTTC,CASSLGVGWMDGYTF
-,16,-,TRBV5-1,TRBJ1-1,TGCGCCAGCAGCCCAGGACACCGGGGAATGAACACTGAAGCTTTCTTT,CASSPGHRGMNTEAFF
-,12,-,TRBV3-1/TRBV3-2,TRBJ1-1,TGTGCCAGCAGCCAAAGGGGCACTGAAGCTTTCTTT,CASSQRGTEAFF
-,14,-,TRBV4-2,TRBJ2-3,TGTGCCAGCAGCGGAAGAGTGACCCTCGATACGCAGTATTTT,CASSGRVTLDTQYF
TRBD1,14,-,TRBV5-1,TRBJ1-1,TGCGCCAGCAGCTTGGCCTCGGACAGGTTCGGGGCTTTCTTT,CASSLASDRFGAFF
TRBD2,17,-,TRBV5-6,TRBJ2-3,TGTGCCAGCAGCTCCCGGACTAGCGGGGGCAACACAGATACGCAGTATTTT,CASSSRTSGGNTDTQYF
-,14,-,TRBV6-5,TRBJ2-3,TGTGCCAGCAGTTACTCAGGGGGGACAGATACGCAGTATTTT,CASSYSGGTDTQYF
-,14,-,TRBV6-2/TRBV6-3,TRBJ1-6,TGTGCCAGCAGTTTACTGGCCAGGGACTCACCCCTCCACTTT,CASSLLARDSPLHF
TRBD1,16,-,TRBV11-3,TRBJ2-1,TGTGCCAGCAGCTTAGGGGACAGGACGACATACAATGAGCAGTTCTTC,CASSLGDRTTYNEQFF
TRBD1,15,-,TRBV3-1/TRBV3-2,TRBJ1-2,TGTGCCAGCAGCCACCGACAGGGGGCGAAAAATGGCTACACCTTC,CASSHRQGAKNGYTF
-,14,-,TRBV28,TRBJ1-6,TGTGCCAGCAGGAGCAGGCTGGGGATTTCACCCCTCCACTTT,CASRSRLGISPLHF
-,13,-,TRBV24-1,TRBJ2-1,TGTGCCACCACGGGGGATGGGTACAATGAGCAGTTCTTC,CATTGDGYNEQFF
-,15,-,TRBV28,TRBJ2-7,TGTGCCAGCAGACAATTAGGAGACAGCTACTACGAGCAGTACTTC,CASRQLGDSYYEQYF
-,15,-,TRBV7-9,TRBJ2-2,TGTGCCAGCAGCTTAGGGCTACCCGACCCCGGGGAGCTGTTTTTT,CASSLGLPDPGELFF
-,14,-,TRBV4-3,TRBJ1-4,TGCGCCAGCAGCCAAGATAACAGGAATGAAAAACTGTTTTTT,CASSQDNRNEKLFF
-,16,-,TRBV3-1/TRBV3-2,TRBJ2-7,TGTGCCAGCAGCCAACAACCCCTAGCAGTCGCCTACGAGCAGTACTTC,CASSQQPLAVAYEQYF
-,11,once,TRBV20-1,TRBJ2-5,TGCAGTGCTCAGAAGACAGAGACCCAGTACTTC,CSAQKTETQYF
-,14,few,TRBV19,TRBJ1-1,TGTGCCAGTAGTGCCCCGGGGAGGTACACTGAAGCTTTCTTT,CASSAPGRYTEAFF
-,15,-,TRBV6-5,TRBJ2-7,TGTGCCAGCACTCGCCTAGGGGTGAGCTCCTACGAGCAGTACTTC,CASTRLGVSSYEQYF
TRBD1,18,-,TRBV7-3,TRBJ1-6,TGTGCCAGCAGCCCCCAGCCTCGACAGGGGGCGAGTAATTCACCCCTCCACTTT,CASSPQPRQGASNSPLHF
-,13,-,TRBV9,TRBJ1-2,TGTGCCAGCAGCGTAACTCCTAACTATGGCTACACCTTC,CASSVTPNYGYTF
-,13,-,TRBV9,TRBJ1-2,TGTGCCAGCAGCGTAGCGGGTAACTATGGCTACACCTTC,CASSVAGNYGYTF
TRBD1,13,-,TRBV9,TRBJ2-7,TGTGCCAGCAGCACCGTACAGGGGTACGAGCAGTACTTC,CASSTVQGYEQYF
-,14,-,TRBV6-4,TRBJ1-1,TGTGCCAGCAGTGACTTCGTTAAGGTGTTATCAGCTTTCTTT,CASSDFVKVLSAFF